This TCR beta chain was retrieved from a study of blood T cells in healthy people across ages. In regard to this clonotype: The antigen is not known.

The draw of peripheral blood yielded approximately 10 milliliters from each donor. Using a J-beta primer mix together with a sample-barcoded 5' primer, a second PCR was run for about 6 to 11 cycles. The yield of each sample was at least 2.5 million CDR3-containing paired-end reads. One entry per CDR3 protein, called by TCRdb with MiXCR from the 5' RACE reads. The sample includes nearly 1 million distinct CDR3 sequences, roughly 47% seen only once; the top ten take about a fifth. The germline gives CDR1 DFQATT, CDR2 SNEGSKA (reference sequence). The CDR3 is made up of 15 amino acids. J gave up 3 bases and V 5 bases, and 11 bases lay outside the gene matches. Findings and caveats of the study: Long-lived donors had more naive CD4+ cells and higher diversity than aged donors.

Sequences were obtained from blood. This sequence was found in a woman aged 60-75 years in good health. The chain links TRBV20-1 to TRBJ2-7; 9 bases match TRBD2. The CDR3 DNA sequence: TGCAGTGCTGACCTTAGCGGGAGAGGGTTCTACGAGCAGTACTTC. It codes for CSADLSGRGFYEQYF.